Below are 2 T cell receptor beta chains sequenced from a single sample in a study of CD8 T cells in ankylosing spondylitis. Study-wide points: Made up of under 10 highly homologous variants, a TCR beta motif appeared characteristic of ankylosing spondylitis blood.

TCRdb independently ran MiXCR on the 5' RACE reads; one entry per CDR3 protein. The data hold about 330,000 distinct CDR3 sequences, with roughly 8% observed a single time. These receptors' targets are unknown. Sequencing used blood, either unsorted or a sorted T cell fraction (not recorded which). These receptors came from a male donor with ankylosing spondylitis.

This clonotype was observed a few times. This sequence joins TRBV10-3 and TRBJ2-2; 15 bases line up with TRBD2. Germline trimming cut 10 bases from V and 1 base from J; bases unmatched to any gene: 4. The CDR3 loop spans 16 amino acids. CDR1 and CDR2 (germline): ENHRY, SYGVKD. The CDR3 loop is CATLGLAGGNTGELFF. The CDR3 coding sequence is TGTGCCACCTTGGGACTAGCGGGAGGGAACACCGGGGAGCTGTTTTTT.

There are many counts of this clonotype. This chain connects TRBV7-8 to TRBJ1-6, with TRBD1 as a possible D gene (5 bases). The CDR3 has 15 residues. The V gene's germline CDR1 is SGHVS and CDR2 FQNEAQ. With 3 bases removed from V and 7 bases from J, the gap between germline ends came to 13 bases. The DNA of the CDR3 is TGTGCCAGCAGCTTCCGGGACCTGGGGAATTCACCCCTCCACTTT. It encodes CASSFRDLGNSPLHF.